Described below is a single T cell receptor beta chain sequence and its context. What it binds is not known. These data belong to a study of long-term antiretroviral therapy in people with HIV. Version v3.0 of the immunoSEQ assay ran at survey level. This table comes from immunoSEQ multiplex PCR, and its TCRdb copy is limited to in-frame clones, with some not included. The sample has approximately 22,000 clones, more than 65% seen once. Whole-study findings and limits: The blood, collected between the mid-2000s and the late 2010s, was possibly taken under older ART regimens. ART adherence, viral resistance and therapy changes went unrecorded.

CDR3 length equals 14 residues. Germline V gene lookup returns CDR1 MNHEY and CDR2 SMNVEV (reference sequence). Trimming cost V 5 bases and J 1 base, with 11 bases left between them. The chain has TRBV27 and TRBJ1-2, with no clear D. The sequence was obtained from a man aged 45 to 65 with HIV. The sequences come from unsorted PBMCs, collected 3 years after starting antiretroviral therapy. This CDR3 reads CASSGRRSNYGYTF. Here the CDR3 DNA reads TGTGCCAGCAGTGGGAGACGAAGTAACTATGGCTACACCTTC.